This is a list of T cell receptor beta chains from one sample in a study of T cell responses to AZD1222 COVID-19 vaccine. Only in-frame clones appear in the TCRdb table, and some are missing; sequencing was by immunoSEQ multiplex PCR. This table has approximately 260,000 clones, more than 80% appearing once. The material sequenced was peripheral blood, taken on day 0 of AZD1222 vaccination. These receptors originate from an adult in good health. The CDR3 runs from the conserved cysteine through the conserved F or W. The D gene is left open where the match is weak. Size tells how often a clone was seen (once, few, many) or the class of an expanded clone, and some rows leave it out.

J gene: TRBJ1-1
V gene: TRBV28
D gene: -
clone size: -
CDR3 protein: CASTGHMNTEAFF
CDR3 DNA: TGTGCCAGCACGGGACACATGAACACTGAAGCTTTCTTT

J gene: TRBJ1-2
V gene: TRBV28
D gene: TRBD1
clone size: -
CDR3 protein: CASSQGQVYGYTF
CDR3 DNA: TGTGCCAGCAGCCAGGGACAGGTCTATGGCTACACCTTC

J gene: TRBJ1-5
V gene: TRBV15
D gene: -
clone size: -
CDR3 protein: CATSRGNSNQPQHF
CDR3 DNA: TGTGCCACCAGCAGGGGAAATAGCAATCAGCCCCAGCATTTT

J gene: TRBJ2-3
V gene: TRBV21-1
D gene: -
clone size: -
CDR3 protein: CASSKMGRPQAQYF
CDR3 DNA: TGTGCCAGCAGCAAAATGGGCCGGCCCCAAGCGCAGTATTTT

J gene: TRBJ1-2
V gene: TRBV7-8
D gene: TRBD1
clone size: -
CDR3 protein: CASSSGQGPDGYTF
CDR3 DNA: TGTGCCAGCAGCTCGGGACAGGGCCCTGACGGCTACACCTTC

J gene: TRBJ1-6
V gene: TRBV18
D gene: -
clone size: -
CDR3 protein: CASSPAGGQNNSPLHF
CDR3 DNA: TGTGCCAGCTCACCGGCCGGGGGCCAGAATAATTCACCCCTCCACTTT

J gene: TRBJ1-3
V gene: TRBV11-2
D gene: TRBD1
clone size: -
CDR3 protein: CASSSRTGRGNTIYF
CDR3 DNA: TGTGCCAGCAGCTCTAGGACAGGGAGAGGAAACACCATATATTTT

J gene: TRBJ2-2
V gene: TRBV19
D gene: TRBD1
clone size: -
CDR3 protein: CASSAPDRDGTGELFF
CDR3 DNA: TGTGCCAGTAGTGCCCCAGACAGGGACGGCACCGGGGAGCTGTTTTTT

J gene: TRBJ1-1
V gene: TRBV9
D gene: TRBD1
clone size: -
CDR3 protein: CASSHGTGISNTEAFF
CDR3 DNA: TGTGCCAGCAGCCACGGGACAGGGATATCGAACACTGAAGCTTTCTTT

J gene: TRBJ2-3
V gene: TRBV11-2
D gene: -
clone size: -
CDR3 protein: CASSLGYTDTQYF
CDR3 DNA: TGTGCCAGCAGCTTGGGATACACAGATACGCAGTATTTT

J gene: TRBJ2-7
V gene: TRBV28
D gene: -
clone size: -
CDR3 protein: CASGAGTLSSYEQYF
CDR3 DNA: TGTGCCAGCGGTGCTGGGACACTGAGCTCCTACGAGCAGTACTTC

J gene: TRBJ2-7
V gene: TRBV5-1
D gene: -
clone size: -
CDR3 protein: CASSLGGHLFYEQYF
CDR3 DNA: TGCGCCAGCAGCTTGGGCGGACACCTTTTTTACGAGCAGTACTTC

J gene: TRBJ2-1
V gene: TRBV6-1
D gene: -
clone size: -
CDR3 protein: CASSDPTSGPISEQFF
CDR3 DNA: TGTGCCAGCAGTGATCCCACTTCCGGGCCCATCTCAGAGCAGTTCTTC

J gene: TRBJ1-1
V gene: TRBV7-2
D gene: TRBD1
clone size: -
CDR3 protein: CASSPPGGPWNTEAFF
CDR3 DNA: TGTGCCAGCAGCCCCCCAGGGGGCCCTTGGAACACTGAAGCTTTCTTT

J gene: TRBJ2-1
V gene: TRBV2
D gene: -
clone size: once
CDR3 protein: CASHTLLRDNEQFF
CDR3 DNA: TGTGCCAGCCACACCTTGCTCCGGGACAATGAGCAGTTCTTC

J gene: TRBJ2-1
V gene: TRBV24-1
D gene: -
clone size: few
CDR3 protein: CATSDSRAGRNEQFF
CDR3 DNA: TGTGCCACCAGTGATTCCCGGGCAGGTAGGAATGAGCAGTTCTTC

J gene: TRBJ2-5
V gene: TRBV11-2
D gene: -
clone size: -
CDR3 protein: CASSLERQETQYF
CDR3 DNA: TGTGCCAGCAGCTTAGAACGCCAAGAGACCCAGTACTTC

J gene: TRBJ1-2
V gene: TRBV28
D gene: TRBD1
clone size: -
CDR3 protein: CASRIRGYEGARGYTF
CDR3 DNA: TGTGCCAGCAGGATAAGGGGGTACGAGGGGGCGCGCGGCTACACCTTC

J gene: TRBJ2-7
V gene: TRBV2
D gene: TRBD2
clone size: -
CDR3 protein: CASRIAGGSSYEQYF
CDR3 DNA: TGTGCCAGCAGAATAGCGGGGGGGTCCTCCTACGAGCAGTACTTC

J gene: TRBJ1-4
V gene: TRBV3-1/TRBV3-2
D gene: TRBD1
clone size: -
CDR3 protein: CASSLRTGISEKLFF
CDR3 DNA: TGTGCCAGCAGCCTGCGGACAGGGATAAGTGAAAAACTGTTTTTT

J gene: TRBJ1-5
V gene: TRBV28
D gene: -
clone size: once
CDR3 protein: CASSSSGAFDQPQHF
CDR3 DNA: TGTGCCAGCAGTTCAAGCGGGGCTTTCGATCAGCCCCAGCATTTT

J gene: TRBJ2-2
V gene: TRBV2
D gene: -
clone size: -
CDR3 protein: CASRADITGELFF
CDR3 DNA: TGTGCCAGCAGGGCGGACATCACCGGGGAGCTGTTTTTT

J gene: TRBJ2-1
V gene: TRBV6-5
D gene: TRBD1
clone size: once
CDR3 protein: CASSLTGGSYNEQFF
CDR3 DNA: TGTGCCAGCAGCCTCACAGGGGGCTCCTACAATGAGCAGTTCTTC

J gene: TRBJ2-3
V gene: TRBV2
D gene: -
clone size: -
CDR3 protein: CASGKNVGTDTQYF
CDR3 DNA: TGTGCCAGCGGGAAAAATGTGGGCACAGATACGCAGTATTTT

J gene: TRBJ2-2
V gene: TRBV24-1
D gene: TRBD1
clone size: -
CDR3 protein: CATSDFRTGETGELFF
CDR3 DNA: TGTGCCACCAGTGATTTCCGGACAGGGGAGACCGGGGAGCTGTTTTTT

J gene: TRBJ2-1
V gene: TRBV2
D gene: TRBD2
clone size: -
CDR3 protein: CASTMGLAALEQFF
CDR3 DNA: TGTGCCAGCACCATGGGGCTAGCGGCGTTAGAGCAGTTCTTC

J gene: TRBJ1-6
V gene: TRBV15
D gene: TRBD1
clone size: -
CDR3 protein: CATSSRGTGNSPLHF
CDR3 DNA: TGTGCCACCAGCAGCCGAGGGACAGGGAACTCACCCCTCCACTTT

J gene: TRBJ2-5
V gene: TRBV7-9
D gene: TRBD1
clone size: -
CDR3 protein: CASGSTGDETQYF
CDR3 DNA: TGTGCCAGCGGGTCGACAGGGGACGAGACCCAGTACTTC